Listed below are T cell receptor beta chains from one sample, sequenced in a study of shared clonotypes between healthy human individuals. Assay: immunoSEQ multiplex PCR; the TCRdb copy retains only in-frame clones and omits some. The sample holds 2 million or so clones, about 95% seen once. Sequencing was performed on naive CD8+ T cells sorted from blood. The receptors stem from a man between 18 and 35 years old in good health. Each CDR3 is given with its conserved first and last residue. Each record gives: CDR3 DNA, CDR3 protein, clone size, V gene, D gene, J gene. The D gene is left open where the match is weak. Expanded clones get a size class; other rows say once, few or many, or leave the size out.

CDR3nt: TGTGCCAGTAGTATAGTAGGGTTTAATTCACCCCTCCACTTT
CDR3aa: CASSIVGFNSPLHF
abundance: .
v_gene: TRBV19
d_gene: .
j_gene: TRBJ1-6

CDR3nt: TGTGCTAGTGGTCTGATGGGCCGGACAGATACGCAGTATTTT
CDR3aa: CASGLMGRTDTQYF
abundance: .
v_gene: TRBV12-5
d_gene: .
j_gene: TRBJ2-3

CDR3nt: TGTGCCAGCAGTTACGGGGTGAATTCCAAAAACATTCAGTACTTC
CDR3aa: CASSYGVNSKNIQYF
abundance: .
v_gene: TRBV6-5
d_gene: .
j_gene: TRBJ2-4

CDR3nt: TGTGCCAGCAGTTCGGTAAGACAGGGGAGCGGACAAGAGACCCAGTACTTC
CDR3aa: CASSSVRQGSGQETQYF
abundance: .
v_gene: TRBV28
d_gene: TRBD1
j_gene: TRBJ2-5

CDR3nt: TGTGCCAGCAGCTTAGATCGGGGGGGATCCTACAATGAGCAGTTCTTC
CDR3aa: CASSLDRGGSYNEQFF
abundance: .
v_gene: TRBV13
d_gene: TRBD2
j_gene: TRBJ2-1

CDR3nt: TGTGCCAGCAGCTTAAAAGGGACTGCCTACAATGAGCAGTTCTTC
CDR3aa: CASSLKGTAYNEQFF
abundance: .
v_gene: TRBV7-9
d_gene: .
j_gene: TRBJ2-1

CDR3nt: TGTGCCAGCAGTTACGGCGGGGAGCAAACTGAGCAGTACTTC
CDR3aa: CASSYGGEQTEQYF
abundance: .
v_gene: TRBV6-6
d_gene: .
j_gene: TRBJ2-7

CDR3nt: TGTGCCTGGACAGAGACTGGAAACACCATATATTTT
CDR3aa: CAWTETGNTIYF
abundance: .
v_gene: TRBV30
d_gene: .
j_gene: TRBJ1-3

CDR3nt: TGCAGCGTTGAGGACAGGGCCACAGACGAAACCTCCTACGAGCAGTACTTC
CDR3aa: CSVEDRATDETSYEQYF
abundance: .
v_gene: TRBV29-1
d_gene: TRBD1
j_gene: TRBJ2-7

CDR3nt: TGTGCCAGCAAGAAGGGGGGGACAGGGGACAATGAGCAGTTCTTC
CDR3aa: CASKKGGTGDNEQFF
abundance: .
v_gene: TRBV6-6
d_gene: TRBD1
j_gene: TRBJ2-1

CDR3nt: TGTGCCTGGACCACCTACAATGAGCAGTTCTTC
CDR3aa: CAWTTYNEQFF
abundance: .
v_gene: TRBV30
d_gene: .
j_gene: TRBJ2-1

CDR3nt: TGCAGCGTCCGCGGAGGGACAGGGGACTTCTATGGCTACACCTTC
CDR3aa: CSVRGGTGDFYGYTF
abundance: .
v_gene: TRBV29-1
d_gene: TRBD1
j_gene: TRBJ1-2

CDR3nt: TGCGCCAGCAGCCAAGATGGTCAGGGTCGACCGGATGGCTACACCTTC
CDR3aa: CASSQDGQGRPDGYTF
abundance: .
v_gene: TRBV4-3
d_gene: .
j_gene: TRBJ1-2

CDR3nt: TGTGCCGTGCTAGAGAACACTGAAGCTTTCTTT
CDR3aa: CAVLENTEAFF
abundance: .
v_gene: TRBV6-6
d_gene: .
j_gene: TRBJ1-1

CDR3nt: TGTGCCAGCAGCCCGACGGGGGGAACTGGGGCCAACGTCCTGACTTTC
CDR3aa: CASSPTGGTGANVLTF
abundance: .
v_gene: TRBV7-9
d_gene: TRBD2
j_gene: TRBJ2-6

CDR3nt: TGTGCCAGCAGTTTCGTGGGAGGGGCCAATGAGCAGTTCTTC
CDR3aa: CASSFVGGANEQFF
abundance: .
v_gene: TRBV27
d_gene: TRBD2
j_gene: TRBJ2-1

CDR3nt: TGTGCCAGCAGCGTAGCGGGAAGTTACTTCTACGAGCAGTACTTC
CDR3aa: CASSVAGSYFYEQYF
abundance: .
v_gene: TRBV9
d_gene: .
j_gene: TRBJ2-7

CDR3nt: TGCGCCAGCAGCGTCCAGGACAGGGTACCTCACGACACCGGGGAGCTGTTTTTT
CDR3aa: CASSVQDRVPHDTGELFF
abundance: .
v_gene: TRBV5-1
d_gene: TRBD1
j_gene: TRBJ2-2

CDR3nt: TGTGCCAGCAGCCCCTGGGGGGGACAGTACAATGAGCAGTTCTTC
CDR3aa: CASSPWGGQYNEQFF
abundance: once
v_gene: TRBV7-9
d_gene: .
j_gene: TRBJ2-1

CDR3nt: TGTGCCAGCAGCCCGGACGTGACCGGGGAGCTGTTTTTT
CDR3aa: CASSPDVTGELFF
abundance: .
v_gene: TRBV6-5
d_gene: .
j_gene: TRBJ2-2

CDR3nt: TGTGCCAGCAGCTTGGCTAGCGGGAGGGCGGGCGAGCAGTACTTC
CDR3aa: CASSLASGRAGEQYF
abundance: .
v_gene: TRBV7-8
d_gene: TRBD2
j_gene: TRBJ2-7

CDR3nt: TGTGCCAGCAGCCCCCAAATGCCCCGGCCCCAAGGAGAGACCCAGTACTTC
CDR3aa: CASSPQMPRPQGETQYF
abundance: .
v_gene: TRBV27
d_gene: .
j_gene: TRBJ2-5

CDR3nt: TGCGCCAGCAGTGCGACCCGAATGACCGGGGAGCTGTTTTTT
CDR3aa: CASSATRMTGELFF
abundance: .
v_gene: TRBV10-1
d_gene: .
j_gene: TRBJ2-2

CDR3nt: TGTGCCAGCAGTGAATTTGGGGTCAGCACCTACAATGAGCAGTTCTTC
CDR3aa: CASSEFGVSTYNEQFF
abundance: .
v_gene: TRBV25-1
d_gene: .
j_gene: TRBJ2-1

CDR3nt: TGTGCCAGCAGTGACCAGGGGGGGAGCAATCAGCCCCAGCATTTT
CDR3aa: CASSDQGGSNQPQHF
abundance: few
v_gene: TRBV2
d_gene: TRBD1
j_gene: TRBJ1-5

CDR3nt: TGCGCCAGCAGCCCGTCCCGGGGGGAAAACTATGGCTACACCTTC
CDR3aa: CASSPSRGENYGYTF
abundance: .
v_gene: TRBV4-1
d_gene: .
j_gene: TRBJ1-2

CDR3nt: TGTGCCAGCAGCCCGATGACACACAATGAGCAGTTCTTC
CDR3aa: CASSPMTHNEQFF
abundance: .
v_gene: TRBV7-9
d_gene: .
j_gene: TRBJ2-1

CDR3nt: TGCGCCAGCAGCCAAGATCCGAGCTCCTACGAGCAGTACTTC
CDR3aa: CASSQDPSSYEQYF
abundance: once
v_gene: TRBV4-1
d_gene: .
j_gene: TRBJ2-7

CDR3nt: TGTGCCAGCAGCTTAGAGGGTTCAGGGATACGTTCTGGCTACACCTTC
CDR3aa: CASSLEGSGIRSGYTF
abundance: .
v_gene: TRBV11-2
d_gene: .
j_gene: TRBJ1-2

CDR3nt: TGCGCCAGCAGCTTTCGTGGACAGGAGAACACCGGGGAGCTGTTTTTT
CDR3aa: CASSFRGQENTGELFF
abundance: .
v_gene: TRBV4-1
d_gene: TRBD1
j_gene: TRBJ2-2